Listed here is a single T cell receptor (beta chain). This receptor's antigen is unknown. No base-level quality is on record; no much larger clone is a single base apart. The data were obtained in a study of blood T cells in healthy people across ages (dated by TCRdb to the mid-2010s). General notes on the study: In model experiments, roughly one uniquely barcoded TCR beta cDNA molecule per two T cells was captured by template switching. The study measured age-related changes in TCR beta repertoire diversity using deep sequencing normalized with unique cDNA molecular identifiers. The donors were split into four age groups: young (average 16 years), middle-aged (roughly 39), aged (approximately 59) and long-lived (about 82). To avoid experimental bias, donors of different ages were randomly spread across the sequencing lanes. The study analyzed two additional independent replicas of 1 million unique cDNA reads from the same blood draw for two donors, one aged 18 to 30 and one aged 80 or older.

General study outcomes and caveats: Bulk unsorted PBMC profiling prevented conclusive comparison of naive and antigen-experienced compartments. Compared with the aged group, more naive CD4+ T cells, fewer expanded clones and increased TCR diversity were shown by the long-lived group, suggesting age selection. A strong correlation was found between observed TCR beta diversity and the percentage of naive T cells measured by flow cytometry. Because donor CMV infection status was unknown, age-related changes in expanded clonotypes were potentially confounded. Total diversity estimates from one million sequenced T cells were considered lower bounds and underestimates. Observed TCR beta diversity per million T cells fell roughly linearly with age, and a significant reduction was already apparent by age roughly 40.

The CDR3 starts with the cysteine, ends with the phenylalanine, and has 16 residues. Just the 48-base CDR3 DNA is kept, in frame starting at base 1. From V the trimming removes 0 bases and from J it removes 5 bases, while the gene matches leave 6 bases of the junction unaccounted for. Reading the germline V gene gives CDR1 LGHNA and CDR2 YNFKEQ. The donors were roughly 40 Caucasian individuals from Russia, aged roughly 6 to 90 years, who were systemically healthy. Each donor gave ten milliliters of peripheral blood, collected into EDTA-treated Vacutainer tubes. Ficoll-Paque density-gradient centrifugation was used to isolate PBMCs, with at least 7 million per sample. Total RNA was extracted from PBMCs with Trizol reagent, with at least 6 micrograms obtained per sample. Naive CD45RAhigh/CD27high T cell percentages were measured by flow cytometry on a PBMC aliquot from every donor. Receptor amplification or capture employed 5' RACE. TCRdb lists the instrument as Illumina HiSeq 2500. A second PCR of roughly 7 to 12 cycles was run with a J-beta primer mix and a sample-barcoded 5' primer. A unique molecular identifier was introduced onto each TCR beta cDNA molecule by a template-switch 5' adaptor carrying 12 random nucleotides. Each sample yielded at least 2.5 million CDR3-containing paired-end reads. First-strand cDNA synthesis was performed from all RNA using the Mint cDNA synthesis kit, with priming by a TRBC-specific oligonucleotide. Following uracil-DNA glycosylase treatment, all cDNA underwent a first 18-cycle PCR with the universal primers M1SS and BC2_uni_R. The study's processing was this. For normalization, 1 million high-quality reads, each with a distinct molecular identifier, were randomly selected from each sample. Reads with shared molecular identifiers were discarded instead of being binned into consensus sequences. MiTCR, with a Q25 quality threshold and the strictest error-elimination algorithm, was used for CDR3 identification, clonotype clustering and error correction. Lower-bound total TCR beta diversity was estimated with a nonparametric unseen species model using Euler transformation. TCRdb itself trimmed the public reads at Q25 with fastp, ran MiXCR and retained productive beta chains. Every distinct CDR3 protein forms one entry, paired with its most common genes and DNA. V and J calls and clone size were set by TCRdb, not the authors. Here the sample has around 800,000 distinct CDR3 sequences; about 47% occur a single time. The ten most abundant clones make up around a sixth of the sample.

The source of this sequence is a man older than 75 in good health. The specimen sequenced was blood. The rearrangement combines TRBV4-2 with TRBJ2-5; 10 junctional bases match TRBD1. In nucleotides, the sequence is TGTGCCAGCAGCCAAGAGAAGACAGGGGGCGCCGAGACCCAGTACTTC. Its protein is CASSQEKTGGAETQYF.